This T cell receptor beta chain was found in a study of blood T cells in healthy people across ages. Points from the study as a whole: Without sorted subsets, naive and antigen-experienced compartments could not be conclusively compared.

All donors came from Russia, were Caucasian and healthy, and spanned ages roughly 6 to 100. Using a J-beta primer mix together with a sample-barcoded 5' primer, a second PCR was run for about 6 to 11 cycles. The template-switch adaptor, which had 12 random nucleotides, put a tag on each cDNA molecule. TCRdb re-called the 5' RACE reads with MiXCR, one entry per CDR3 protein. The data hold 1.5 million to 2 million distinct CDR3 sequences, with around half observed a single time. The CDR3 runs to 13 residues. V lost 3 bases to trimming and J lost 0 bases; unmatched junction nucleotides: 2. Germline-derived CDR1 and CDR2 are SQVTM and ANQGSEA. This clonotype has ten or more counts. Its antigen is still unknown.

This sequence joins TRBV29-1 and TRBJ2-7; TRBD1 agrees at 7 bases. This sequence originates from a middle-aged woman in good health. The sample comprised blood. CDR3 in amino acids: CSVERDSSYEQYF. CDR3 sequence (DNA): TGCAGCGTTGAGAGGGACAGCTCCTACGAGCAGTACTTC.